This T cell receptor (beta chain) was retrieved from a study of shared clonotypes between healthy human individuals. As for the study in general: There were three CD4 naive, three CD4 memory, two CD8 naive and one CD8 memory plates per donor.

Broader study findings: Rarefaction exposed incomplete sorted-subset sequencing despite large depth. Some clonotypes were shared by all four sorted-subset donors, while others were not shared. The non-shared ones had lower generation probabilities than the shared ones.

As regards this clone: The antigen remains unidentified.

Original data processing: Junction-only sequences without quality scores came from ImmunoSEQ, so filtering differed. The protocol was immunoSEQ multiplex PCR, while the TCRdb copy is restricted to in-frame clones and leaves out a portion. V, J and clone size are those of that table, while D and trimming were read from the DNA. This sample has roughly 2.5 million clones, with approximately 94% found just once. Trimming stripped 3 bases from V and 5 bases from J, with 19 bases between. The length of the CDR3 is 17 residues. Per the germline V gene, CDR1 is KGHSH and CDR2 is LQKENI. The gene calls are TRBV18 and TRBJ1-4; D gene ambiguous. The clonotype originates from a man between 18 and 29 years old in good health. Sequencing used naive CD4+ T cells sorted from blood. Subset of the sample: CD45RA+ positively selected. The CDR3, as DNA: TGTGCCAGCTCACCCAGAGTTGTAGCCGGCTTGAATGAAAAACTGTTTTTT. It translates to CASSPRVVAGLNEKLFF.